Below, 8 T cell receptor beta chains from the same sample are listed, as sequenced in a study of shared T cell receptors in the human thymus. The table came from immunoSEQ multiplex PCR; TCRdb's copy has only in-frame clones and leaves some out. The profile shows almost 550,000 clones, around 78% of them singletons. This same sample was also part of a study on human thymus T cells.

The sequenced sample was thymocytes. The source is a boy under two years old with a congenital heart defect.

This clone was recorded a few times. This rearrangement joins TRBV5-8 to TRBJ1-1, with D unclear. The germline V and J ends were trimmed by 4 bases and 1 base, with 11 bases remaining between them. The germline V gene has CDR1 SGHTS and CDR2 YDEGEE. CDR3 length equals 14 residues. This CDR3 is CASSLRRRNTEAFF. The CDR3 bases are TGTGCCAGCAGCCTGCGACGGAGGAACACTGAAGCTTTCTTT.

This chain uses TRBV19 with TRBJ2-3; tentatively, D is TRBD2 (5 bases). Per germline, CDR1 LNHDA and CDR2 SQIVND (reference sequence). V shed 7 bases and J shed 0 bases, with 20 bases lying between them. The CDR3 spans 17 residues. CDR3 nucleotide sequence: TGTGCCAGTACCCTCCGCCCGGGATCGACCAGCACAGATACGCAGTATTTT. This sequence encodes CASTLRPGSTSTDTQYF.

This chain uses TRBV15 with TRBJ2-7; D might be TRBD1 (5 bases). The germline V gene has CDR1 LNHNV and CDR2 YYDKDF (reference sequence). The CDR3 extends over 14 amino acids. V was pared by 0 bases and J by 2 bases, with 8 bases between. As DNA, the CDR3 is TGTGCCACCAGCAGAGATCAGGGCCCCTACGAGCAGTACTTC. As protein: CATSRDQGPYEQYF.

CDR3 region: CTSSQEREPYNEQFF. In nucleotides, the CDR3 is TGCACCAGCAGCCAAGAGCGGGAACCCTACAATGAGCAGTTCTTC. J is TRBJ2-1 and V is TRBV1; the D call TRBD2 from the table was never checked on the DNA. TRBV1 has pseudogene status. The CDR3 consists of 15 residues.

The CDR3 spells CASSLIAGGPNEQYF. The CDR3 DNA is TGCGCCAGCAGCCTGATAGCGGGAGGGCCCAACGAGCAGTACTTC. The V call is TRBV5-1, the J call TRBJ2-7, with 11 bases lining up with TRBD2. The trim removed 4 bases at V and 5 bases at J, leaving 8 bases unmatched. Germline lookup yields CDR1 SGHRS and CDR2 YFSETQ. This CDR3 has 15 residues.

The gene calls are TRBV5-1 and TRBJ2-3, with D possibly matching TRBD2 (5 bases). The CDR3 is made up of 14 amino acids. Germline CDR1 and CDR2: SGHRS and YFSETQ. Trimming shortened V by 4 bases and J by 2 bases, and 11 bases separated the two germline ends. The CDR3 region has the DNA TGCGCCAGCAGCCAGGAGGCCCCCACAGATACGCAGTATTTT. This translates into CASSQEAPTDTQYF. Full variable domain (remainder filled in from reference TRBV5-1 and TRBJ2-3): KAGVTQTPRYLIKTRGQQVTLSCSPISGHRSVSWYQQTPGQGLQFLFEYFSETQRNKGNFPGRFSGRQFSNSRSEMNVSTLELGDSALYLCASSQEAPTDTQYFGPGTRLTVL.

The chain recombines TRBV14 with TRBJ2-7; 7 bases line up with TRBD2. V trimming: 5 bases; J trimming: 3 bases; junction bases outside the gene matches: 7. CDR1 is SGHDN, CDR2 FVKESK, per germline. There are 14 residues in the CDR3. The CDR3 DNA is TGTGCCAGCAGCGGGTTGGGGAGGGGCTACGAGCAGTACTTC. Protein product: CASSGLGRGYEQYF.

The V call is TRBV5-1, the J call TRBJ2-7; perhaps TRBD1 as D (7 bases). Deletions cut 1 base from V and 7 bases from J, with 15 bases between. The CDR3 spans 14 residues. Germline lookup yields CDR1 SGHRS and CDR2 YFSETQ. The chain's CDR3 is CASSLRRGRWEQYF. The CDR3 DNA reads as TGCGCCAGCAGCTTGAGGAGGGGGCGCTGGGAGCAGTACTTC.